A selection of T cell receptor beta chains follows, all from one sample in a study of T cell repertoires in cytomegalovirus infection. TCRdb used MiXCR to reprocess the reads, holding one entry per CDR3 protein. The table shows under 850,000 distinct CDR3 sequences, with less than 40% occurring only once. Material for sequencing was PBMCs. These receptors were collected from a human donor in good health (CMV status not recorded). Some clones in this sample may be carry-over from other donors' samples. The CDR3 runs from the conserved cysteine through the conserved F or W. The D gene is left open where the match is weak. Expanded clones are given a class, and other clones once, few, many or no size at all.

cdr3_nt cdr3_aa j_call d_call v_call clone_size
TGTGCCTCGGGGAGCCTCTACAATGAGCAGTTCTTC CASGSLYNEQFF TRBJ2-1 - TRBV19 few
TGTGCCAGCAGCTTGGGTGGGTACAGCGACCAAGAGACCCAGTACTTC CASSLGGYSDQETQYF TRBJ2-5 - TRBV5-6 few
TGTGCCAGCCAGGGGAGGGGGTCCTACAATGAGCAGTTCTTC CASQGRGSYNEQFF TRBJ2-1 - TRBV6-6 -
TGTGCCAGCAGCGCCCGGACTAGCGACACCGGGGATCTGTTTTTT CASSARTSDTGDLFF TRBJ2-2 TRBD2 TRBV9 -
TGCAGTGCTAGTCGGAGGGACTATGGCTACACCTTC CSASRRDYGYTF TRBJ1-2 - TRBV20-1 -
TGCAGTGCTACTGCAGGGGACTCCTATGGCTACACCTTC CSATAGDSYGYTF TRBJ1-2 - TRBV20-1 -
TGTGCCAGCAGCGTAGCTACGGCTTACCAAGAGACCCAGTACTTC CASSVATAYQETQYF TRBJ2-5 - TRBV9 -
TGTGCCAGCAGCTTGGAACGGATTATCGGGGAGCTGTTTTTT CASSLERIIGELFF TRBJ2-2 - TRBV7-6 -
TGTGCCAGCAGCTTACCCCCGGGACAGGGGTTTACCGGGGAGCTGTTTTTT CASSLPPGQGFTGELFF TRBJ2-2 TRBD1 TRBV7-2 many
TGCAGTGCCCACCCGTCGGGAAAGCCGACCGAGCAGTACTTC CSAHPSGKPTEQYF TRBJ2-7 - TRBV20-1 -
TGTGCCAGCAGCCAGTTGGGGGAGAGGCAGTTCTTC CASSQLGERQFF TRBJ2-1 - TRBV7-9 -
TGCAGTGTCAGGGACCGGGACAGGGGCCAAGAGACCCAGTACTTC CSVRDRDRGQETQYF TRBJ2-5 TRBD1 TRBV20-1 few
TGTGCCAGTCAATCAGGGGGACAGGGAAGCTACGAGCAGTACTTC CASQSGGQGSYEQYF TRBJ2-7 TRBD1 TRBV27 -
TGTGCCAGCAGCCAAGCCCAGGAGACTAACTATGGCTACACCTTC CASSQAQETNYGYTF TRBJ1-2 - TRBV4-2 many